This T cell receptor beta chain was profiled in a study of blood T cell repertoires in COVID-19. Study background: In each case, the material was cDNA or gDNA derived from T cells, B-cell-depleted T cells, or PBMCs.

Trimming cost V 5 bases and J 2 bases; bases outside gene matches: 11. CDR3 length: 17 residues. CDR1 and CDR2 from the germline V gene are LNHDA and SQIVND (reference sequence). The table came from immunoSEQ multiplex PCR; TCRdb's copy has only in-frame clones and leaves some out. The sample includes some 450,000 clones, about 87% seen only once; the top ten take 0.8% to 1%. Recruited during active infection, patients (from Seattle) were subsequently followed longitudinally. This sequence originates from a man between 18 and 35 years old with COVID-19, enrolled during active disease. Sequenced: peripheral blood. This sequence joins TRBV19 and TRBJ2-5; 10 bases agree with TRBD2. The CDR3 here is CASSPSGRGLGQETQYF. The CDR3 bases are TGTGCCAGTAGTCCGAGCGGGAGGGGATTGGGACAAGAGACCCAGTACTTC. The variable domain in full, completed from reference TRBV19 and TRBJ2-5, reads DGGITQSPKYLFRKEGQNVTLSCEQNLNHDAMYWYRQDPGQGLRLIYYSQIVNDFQKGDIAEGYSVSREKKESFPLTVTSAQKNPTAFYLCASSPSGRGLGQETQYFGPGTRLLVL.